Listed below are T cell receptor beta chains from one sample, sequenced in a study of blood T cells in healthy people across ages. TCRdb independently ran MiXCR on the 5' RACE reads; one entry per CDR3 protein. Of about 1.7 million distinct CDR3 sequences in the sample, 28% are singletons; the top ten hold 7.7%. The specimen was blood. Every receptor here comes from a young woman in good health. Each CDR3 is given with its conserved first and last residue. D genes are given only for firm matches. A clone size is listed for some rows: how often the clone was seen (once, few, many), or a class if it is expanded.

>TRBD1|.|TRBV29-1|TRBJ1-2
TGCAGCGTTCTGACAGGGACCTATGGCTACACCTTC
CSVLTGTYGYTF
>.|.|TRBV11-2|TRBJ2-3
TGTGCCAGCAGCTTAGATTGGCCAAGCACAGATACGCAGTATTTT
CASSLDWPSTDTQYF
>.|few|TRBV20-1|TRBJ2-5
TGCAGTGCCCTAGTAGTCCAAGAGACCCAGTACTTC
CSALVVQETQYF
>.|many|TRBV7-9|TRBJ1-2
TGTGCCAGCAGCCCCCCCACACAGCATTATGGCTACACCTTC
CASSPPTQHYGYTF
>.|.|TRBV12-3/TRBV12-4|TRBJ2-1
TGTGCCAGCAGTTATACAGGGAGTTACAATGAGCAGTTCTTC
CASSYTGSYNEQFF
>.|few|TRBV7-2|TRBJ2-7
TGTGCCGGCAGCTTAGCGCCTCTAGCCTCCTACGAGCAGTACTTC
CAGSLAPLASYEQYF
>TRBD1|.|TRBV14|TRBJ2-7
TGTGCCAGCAGCGTACGTATACCGGGACAGGTCTCCTACGAGCAGTACTTC
CASSVRIPGQVSYEQYF
>.|.|TRBV2|TRBJ1-3
TGTGTCAGCAGGAACTATCCAACGGGGGGAAACACCATATATTTT
CVSRNYPTGGNTIYF
>.|few|TRBV20-1|TRBJ1-4
TGCAGTGCCATACGGGGCCCGGAGGAAGAAAAACTGTTTTTT
CSAIRGPEEEKLFF
>.|.|TRBV18|TRBJ2-1
TGTGCCAGCTCACCACCCGCTGTCAATGAGCAGTTCTTC
CASSPPAVNEQFF
>TRBD1|.|TRBV12-5|TRBJ2-7
TGTGCTAGTGGTTCGGGACAGGGGGCGATATACGAGCAGTACTTC
CASGSGQGAIYEQYF
>TRBD2|few|TRBV5-1|TRBJ2-3
TGCGCCAGCAGCTTGGATCGGAGCGGGGGTGGAGATACGCAGTATTTT
CASSLDRSGGGDTQYF
>TRBD2|.|TRBV11-2|TRBJ2-1
TGTGCCAGCAGCAAAAGAAAGGGGGGCGTAGCGGGGGGGCAAGTAATATCCTACAATGAGCAGTTCTTC
CASSKRKGGVAGGQVISYNEQFF
>.|.|TRBV6-5|TRBJ1-2
TGTGCCAGCACCGCACAGGGTAACTATGGCTACACCTTC
CASTAQGNYGYTF